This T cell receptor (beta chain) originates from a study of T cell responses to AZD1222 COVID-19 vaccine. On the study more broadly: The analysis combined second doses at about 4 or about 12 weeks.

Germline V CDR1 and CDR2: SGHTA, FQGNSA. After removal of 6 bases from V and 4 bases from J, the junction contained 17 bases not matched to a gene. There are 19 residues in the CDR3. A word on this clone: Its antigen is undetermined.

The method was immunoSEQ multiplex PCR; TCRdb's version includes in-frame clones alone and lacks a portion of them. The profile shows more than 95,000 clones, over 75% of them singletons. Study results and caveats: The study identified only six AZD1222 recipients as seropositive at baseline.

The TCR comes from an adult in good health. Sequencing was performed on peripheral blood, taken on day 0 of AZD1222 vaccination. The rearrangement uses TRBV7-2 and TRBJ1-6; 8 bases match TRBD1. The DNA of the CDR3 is TGTGCCAGCAGTCCGGGCCCCCGCAGGGGGCGGATATATAATTCACCCCTCCACTTT. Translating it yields CASSPGPRRGRIYNSPLHF.